A selection of T cell receptor beta chains follows, all from one sample in a study of blood T cell repertoires in COVID-19. Only in-frame clones appear in the TCRdb table, and some are missing; sequencing was by immunoSEQ multiplex PCR. The sample shows fewer than 200,000 clones, more than 75% of them seen only once. The sequenced sample was peripheral blood. These receptors originate from an older woman with COVID-19, enrolled during active disease. CDR3s include the opening cysteine and the closing phenylalanine or tryptophan. The order of the fields is V gene, J gene, D gene, clone size, CDR3 DNA, CDR3 protein. The D gene is left open where the match is weak. The size field is filled for only some rows; it gives once, few, many or a size class.

TRBV19	TRBJ1-4	-	once	TGTGCCAGTAGTATAGACCCCGGAGCGCGACGTGAAAAACTGTTTTTT	CASSIDPGARREKLFF
TRBV29-1	TRBJ1-4	TRBD1	-	TGCAGCGTTAGCAGGGGGCTGGTTGAAAAACTGTTTTTT	CSVSRGLVEKLFF
TRBV10-1	TRBJ1-1	TRBD1	-	TGCGCCAGCAGTTTGGACAGGGCGAAACAAGAAGCTTTCTTT	CASSLDRAKQEAFF
TRBV27	TRBJ2-3	TRBD1	once	TGTGCCAGCAGTTTCTCAGGACAGGGGACAAGCACAGATACGCAGTATTTT	CASSFSGQGTSTDTQYF
TRBV5-1	TRBJ1-4	-	-	TGCGCCAGCAGTTTCATGGGGGCGACTAATGAAAAACTGTTTTTT	CASSFMGATNEKLFF
TRBV6-5	TRBJ1-1	-	once	TGTGCCAGCAGGAAAACGGACAGGAACACTGAAGCTTTCTTT	CASRKTDRNTEAFF
TRBV24-1	TRBJ2-2	-	-	TGTGCCACCAGACCAACCCAGGGCGGAGGGGATTCGAACACCGGGGAGCTGTTTTTT	CATRPTQGGGDSNTGELFF
TRBV12-3/TRBV12-4	TRBJ1-1	-	-	TGTGCCAGCAGTTCCCAGGGAACGGGAGCTTTCTTT	CASSSQGTGAFF
TRBV5-1	TRBJ2-5	-	-	TGCGCCAGCAGCTCCCCCGGGGGAGGTGAGACCCAGTACTTC	CASSSPGGGETQYF
TRBV19	TRBJ1-6	TRBD1	few	TGTGCCAGTAGTATCGGGACAGATAGAAATTCACCCCTCCACTTT	CASSIGTDRNSPLHF
TRBV18	TRBJ1-2	TRBD1	-	TGTGCCAGCTCACCCAATAGACCGGGACAGGGGGGAATCTATGGCTACACCTTC	CASSPNRPGQGGIYGYTF
TRBV5-1	TRBJ1-5	-	-	TGCGCCAGCAGCCGAATGACAGTTGGGGACAATCAGCCCCAGCATTTT	CASSRMTVGDNQPQHF
TRBV5-5	TRBJ1-6	TRBD1	-	TGTGCCAGCAGCTTGGAGGGACACAGGGGTCGGAATTCACCCCTCCACTTT	CASSLEGHRGRNSPLHF
TRBV7-9	TRBJ1-1	-	-	TGTGCCAGCAGCGGCTACAGGGTTTATAACACTGAAGCTTTCTTT	CASSGYRVYNTEAFF
TRBV5-5	TRBJ1-3	TRBD1	-	TGTGCCAGCAGCCAGGGACAGCCGGGAAACACCATATATTTT	CASSQGQPGNTIYF
TRBV29-1	TRBJ1-2	-	-	TGCAGCGTTGAAGATATCCAAGGAGTAGAGGGCTACACCTTC	CSVEDIQGVEGYTF
TRBV7-2	TRBJ2-7	-	-	TGTGCCAGCAGCCTCCTTCGCTACGAGCAGTACTTC	CASSLLRYEQYF
TRBV7-9	TRBJ2-1	-	-	TGTGCCAGCAGCCCCTACCGGGCCAGGGAAGGATCCTACAATGAGCAGTTCTTC	CASSPYRAREGSYNEQFF
TRBV7-2	TRBJ1-3	TRBD1	-	TGTGCCAGCAGCTTATCAGGGACAGGGAGTCTCGGGAGAAACACCATATATTTT	CASSLSGTGSLGRNTIYF
TRBV7-9	TRBJ1-2	TRBD1	-	TGTGCCAGCAGCCTTGGACAGGGCAACGGCTACACCTTC	CASSLGQGNGYTF
TRBV4-2	TRBJ1-1	-	-	TGTGCCAGCAGCCAAGATCAGGGTTTCAGTGAAGCTTTCTTT	CASSQDQGFSEAFF
TRBV5-4	TRBJ1-2	-	once	TGTGCCAGCAGCTTGGTCGGGGGAGTCTATGGCTACACCTTC	CASSLVGGVYGYTF
TRBV14	TRBJ2-3	TRBD2	-	TGTGCCAGCAGTCCTAGCGGGGGCGGCACAGATACGCAGTATTTT	CASSPSGGGTDTQYF
TRBV10-2	TRBJ2-6	TRBD1	once	TGCGCCAGCAGGAACCGGGACAGATCCTCTGGGGCCAACGTCCTGACTTTC	CASRNRDRSSGANVLTF
TRBV19	TRBJ2-1	-	-	TGTGCCAGTAGCACCGCGGGGCTAGCGTACAATGAGCAGTTCTTC	CASSTAGLAYNEQFF
TRBV11-2	TRBJ1-1	-	-	TGTGCCAGCAGCCCCTTCGGCGGGATGAACACTGAAGCTTTCTTT	CASSPFGGMNTEAFF
TRBV29-1	TRBJ2-5	-	-	TGCAGCGTTGCAGAAGCTCTCGAGACCCAGTACTTC	CSVAEALETQYF
TRBV3-1/TRBV3-2	TRBJ1-6	-	-	TGTGCCAGCAGCCAAGATAGGGGAGGTGTGACTAATTCACCCCTCCACTTT	CASSQDRGGVTNSPLHF